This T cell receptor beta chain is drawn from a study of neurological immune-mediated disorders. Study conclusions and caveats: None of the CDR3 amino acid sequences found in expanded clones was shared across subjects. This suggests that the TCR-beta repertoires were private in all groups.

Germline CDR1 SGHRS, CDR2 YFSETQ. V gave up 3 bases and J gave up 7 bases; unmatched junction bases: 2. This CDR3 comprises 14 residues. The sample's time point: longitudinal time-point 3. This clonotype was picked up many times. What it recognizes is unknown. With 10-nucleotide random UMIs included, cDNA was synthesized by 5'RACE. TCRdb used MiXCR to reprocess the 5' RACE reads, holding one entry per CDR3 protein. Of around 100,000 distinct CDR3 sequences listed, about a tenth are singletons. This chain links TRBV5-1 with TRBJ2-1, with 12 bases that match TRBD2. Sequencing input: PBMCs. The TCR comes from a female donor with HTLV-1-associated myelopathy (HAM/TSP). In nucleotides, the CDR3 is TGCGCCAGCAGCTGGGGGACTAGCGGGAATGAGCAGTTCTTC. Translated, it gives CASSWGTSGNEQFF.